This record concerns one T cell receptor beta chain sequence. Its antigen is undetermined. This entry comes from a study of T cells after yellow fever vaccination. Trimming pared 4 bases from V and 3 bases from J, leaving 16 bases between. Germline-derived CDR1 and CDR2 are SGHDT and YYEEEE. The CDR3 covers 15 residues. TCRdb fed the 5' RACE reads into MiXCR, producing one record per CDR3 protein. This sample yields roughly 400,000 distinct CDR3 sequences, of which roughly 20% are seen a single time; roughly 19% belongs to the top ten. Notes on the study in general: Weaker in magnitude, the secondary response showed a faster peak on day 5 versus 15.

The source of this sequence is a man aged 18 to 35 who received the YFV17D yellow fever vaccine. The V call is TRBV5-6, the J call TRBJ2-5; a weak D match, TRBD1 (6 bases). Sequencing used PBMCs, obtained before the yellow fever booster vaccination. The CDR3 DNA sequence: TGTGCCAGCAGCCAAGGTTTCTGGACAGAAGAGACCCAGTACTTC. This sequence encodes CASSQGFWTEETQYF.